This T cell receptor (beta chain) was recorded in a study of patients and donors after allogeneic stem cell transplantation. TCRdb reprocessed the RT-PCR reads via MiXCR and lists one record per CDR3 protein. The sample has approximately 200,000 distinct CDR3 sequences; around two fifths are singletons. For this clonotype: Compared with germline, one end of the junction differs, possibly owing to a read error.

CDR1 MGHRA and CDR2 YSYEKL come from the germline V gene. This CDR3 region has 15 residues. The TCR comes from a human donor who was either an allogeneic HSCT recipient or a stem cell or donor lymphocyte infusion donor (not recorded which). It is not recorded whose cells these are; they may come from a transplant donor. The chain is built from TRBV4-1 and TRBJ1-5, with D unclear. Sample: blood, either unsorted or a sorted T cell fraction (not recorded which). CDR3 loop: CASSQDSRSNQPQHF. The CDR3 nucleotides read TGTGCCAGCAGCCAAGATAGCAGGAGCAATCAGCCCCAGCATTTT.